The present TCR beta chain was sequenced within a study of T cell responses to AZD1222 COVID-19 vaccine. Across the whole study: Whether given at about 4 or about 12 weeks, second doses were pooled. Study conclusions and caveats: All repertoire sampling was performed exclusively after the peak T cell response. With dominance at 160-218 and 743-854, vaccine-associated CD4 TCRs spanned spike.

Note on this clone: What it binds is not known.

The method was immunoSEQ multiplex PCR; TCRdb's version includes in-frame clones alone and lacks a portion of them. The table includes more than 150,000 clones, around 94% detected once. Trimming cost V 5 bases and J 8 bases, with 7 bases left between them. The germline V gene encodes CDR1 SGHAT and CDR2 FQNNGV. The CDR3 is 11 amino acids. The source was peripheral blood, collected on day 0 of AZD1222 vaccination. The receptor was derived from an adult in good health. The chain has TRBV11-2 and TRBJ2-1; no reliable D call. CDR3 region: CASSPRDEQFF. For the CDR3, the DNA is TGTGCCAGCAGCCCTCGGGATGAGCAGTTCTTC.